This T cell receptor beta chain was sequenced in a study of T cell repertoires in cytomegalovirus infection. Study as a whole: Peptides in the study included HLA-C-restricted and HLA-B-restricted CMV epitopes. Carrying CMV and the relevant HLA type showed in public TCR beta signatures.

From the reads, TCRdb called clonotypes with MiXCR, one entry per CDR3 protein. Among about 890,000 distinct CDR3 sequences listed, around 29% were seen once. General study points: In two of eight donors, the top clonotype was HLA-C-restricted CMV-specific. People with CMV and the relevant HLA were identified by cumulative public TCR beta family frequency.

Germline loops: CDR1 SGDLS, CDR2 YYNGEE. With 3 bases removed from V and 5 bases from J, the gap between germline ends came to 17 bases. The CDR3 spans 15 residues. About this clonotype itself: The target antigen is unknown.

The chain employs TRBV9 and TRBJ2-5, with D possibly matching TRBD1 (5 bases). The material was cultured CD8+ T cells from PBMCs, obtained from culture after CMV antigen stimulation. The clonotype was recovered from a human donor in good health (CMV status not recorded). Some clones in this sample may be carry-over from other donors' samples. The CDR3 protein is CASSGTGPGKETQYF. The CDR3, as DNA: TGTGCCAGCAGCGGTACTGGACCAGGGAAGGAGACCCAGTACTTC.